This T cell receptor (beta chain) originates from a study of blood T cell repertoires in COVID-19. The wider study: Some COVID-19 samples were acute and others convalescent; all came from the United States, Italy and Spain. T cells, B-cell-depleted T cells, or PBMCs supplied cDNA or gDNA.

Per the original methods: How many nucleated cells were present was estimated from reference gene primer amplification. TCRdb's table, derived via immunoSEQ multiplex PCR, lists solely in-frame clones and lacks some. That table furnishes V, J and clone size, whereas the DNA furnished D and trimming. This table holds under 200,000 clones, approximately 83% found once. V lost 0 bases and J lost 3, with 6 bases in between. The CDR3 runs to 13 residues. Germline values: CDR1 WSHSY, CDR2 SAAADI. The chain is built from TRBV10-2 and TRBJ2-7; D gene uncertain. The sequence derives from a human donor in a cohort sampled during active COVID-19. Sequenced: peripheral blood. CDR3 sequence: CASSESRVYEQYF. DNA for the CDR3: TGCGCCAGCAGTGAGTCCCGAGTCTACGAGCAGTACTTC.